This TCR beta chain appears in the sequencing data of a study of CD8+ T cells in alopecia areata. After isolation, RNA underwent reverse transcription to generate cDNA as the sequencing template. TCRdb keeps only in-frame clones here, not all; method: immunoSEQ multiplex PCR. The data contain around 8,400 clones, approximately 70% of them singletons. Sorting of the five patients' CD4+ cells gave CD25+CD127- cells as the output. Germline loops: CDR1 ENHRY, CDR2 SYGVKD. This CDR3 region has 18 residues. With V trimmed by 6 bases and J by 0 bases, 15 bases remained unmatched. This receptor was obtained from a human donor with alopecia areata. The J gene is TRBJ2-3, the V gene TRBV10-3, with 7 bases lining up with TRBD1. Sequenced: CD4+ Tregs sorted from blood. The chain's CDR3 is CAIRTGSDPYYSTDTQYF. The DNA of the CDR3 is TGTGCCATCAGGACAGGGAGCGACCCCTATTATAGCACAGATACGCAGTATTTT.